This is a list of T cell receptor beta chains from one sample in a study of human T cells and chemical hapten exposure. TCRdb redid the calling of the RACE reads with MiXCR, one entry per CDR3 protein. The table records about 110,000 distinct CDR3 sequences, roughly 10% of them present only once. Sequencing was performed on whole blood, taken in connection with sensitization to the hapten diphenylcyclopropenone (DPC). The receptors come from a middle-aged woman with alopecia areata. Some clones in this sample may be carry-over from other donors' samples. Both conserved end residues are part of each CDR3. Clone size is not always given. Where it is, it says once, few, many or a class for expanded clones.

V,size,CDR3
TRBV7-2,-,CASSLGPDGYTF
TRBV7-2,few,CASSPLFYGYTF
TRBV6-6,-,CASSYSRGRPNEKLFF
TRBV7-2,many,CASSVAYLSGNTIYF
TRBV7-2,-,CASSLVVGVETQYF
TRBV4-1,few,CASSPRQGKAYEQYF
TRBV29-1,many,CSVRTDGEKLFF
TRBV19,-,CASSPDRADTQYF
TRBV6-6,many,CATRTSGGVSDGELFF
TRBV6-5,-,CASSYSRDRYYTGELFF
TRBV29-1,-,CSAWDRENYGYTF
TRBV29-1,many,CSVRTGLYAEAFF
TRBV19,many,CASSDSSGGTTNTGELFF
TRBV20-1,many,CSALGTSGGATDTQYF
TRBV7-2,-,CASSPDVGSSYNEQFF
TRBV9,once,CASSSVRGETGELFF